Shown below are 21 T cell receptor beta chains from a single sample sequenced in a study of blood T cell repertoires in COVID-19. Assay used: immunoSEQ multiplex PCR; TCRdb lists only in-frame clones, some missing. The sample holds roughly 280,000 clones; 70% to 90% are singletons and the top ten take approximately 11%. Material: peripheral blood. Receptor source: a woman aged 70-85 years with acute or convalescent COVID-19.

The chain links TRBV4-1 to TRBJ1-2; D is possibly TRBD1 (5 bases). V shed 3 bases and J shed 4 bases, with 18 bases lying between them. Germline V gene data show CDR1 as MGHRA and CDR2 as YSYEKL. The CDR3 covers 16 residues. In nucleotides, the CDR3 is TGCGCCAGCAGCCAGTCTGTAGGGGCCACTATCTATGGCTACACCTTC. It yields the protein CASSQSVGATIYGYTF.

The V call is TRBV6-5, the J call TRBJ1-5; D is possibly TRBD1 (6 bases). The CDR3 consists of 14 residues. Germline assignment: CDR1 MNHEY and CDR2 SVGAGI. The ends were cut back, 3 bases at V and 4 bases at J, with 10 bases in the middle. CDR3 nucleotide sequence: TGTGCCAGCAGTTATACACAGGGAAATCAGCCCCAGCATTTT. Translating gives CASSYTQGNQPQHF.

The V call is TRBV18, the J call TRBJ2-7; tentative D call: TRBD2 (5 bases). In germline, CDR1 is KGHSH, CDR2 LQKENI. Trimming left V 3 bases short and J 5 bases short, with 14 bases between. This CDR3 is built from 14 residues. CDR3: CASSPISGTHEQYF. CDR3 sequence (DNA): TGTGCCAGCTCACCGATCAGCGGTACCCACGAGCAGTACTTC.

This chain connects TRBV5-4 to TRBJ2-1; 12 nucleotides match TRBD2. The germline CDR1 and CDR2 sequences are SGHNT and YYREEE (reference sequence). The junction had 8 bases not matched to a gene; V was cut back by 0 bases and J by 7 bases. This CDR3 comprises 17 residues. The CDR3 sequence is CASSLGGLAGGWNEQFF. The CDR3 coding sequence is TGTGCCAGCAGCTTGGGTGGGCTAGCGGGGGGGTGGAATGAGCAGTTCTTC.

The rearrangement links TRBV3-1 (or the pseudogene TRBV3-2) to TRBJ2-1; 8 nucleotides line up with TRBD1. The CDR3 length is 16 residues. In germline, CDR1 is LGHDT, CDR2 YNNKEL (reference sequence). V lost 2 bases, J lost 10 bases, and 13 bases stayed unmatched. The DNA for the CDR3 is TGTGCCAGCAGCCAACAGACCTCTCAGGGGGCAGGGGAGCAGTTCTTC. Translation: CASSQQTSQGAGEQFF.

The chain combines TRBV19 with TRBJ2-3, with D possibly TRBD1 on 6 matching bases. Per the germline V gene, CDR1 is LNHDA and CDR2 is SQIVND (reference sequence). The CDR3 runs to 14 residues. Trimming took off 5 bases at V and 1 base at J, with 10 bases between the two ends. CDR3 loop: CASSRAGGTDTQYF. The CDR3, as DNA: TGTGCCAGTAGTCGTGCAGGGGGCACAGATACGCAGTATTTT. Based on the CDR3 plus reference TRBV19 and TRBJ2-3, the full variable domain is DGGITQSPKYLFRKEGQNVTLSCEQNLNHDAMYWYRQDPGQGLRLIYYSQIVNDFQKGDIAEGYSVSREKKESFPLTVTSAQKNPTAFYLCASSRAGGTDTQYFGPGTRLTVL.

The chain recombines TRBV4-1 with TRBJ2-7; 9 bases are a match to TRBD2. Trimming took 1 base from V and 2 from J; bases not matched to a gene: 0. Germline V gene data show CDR1 as MGHRA and CDR2 as YSYEKL. The CDR3 is made up of 14 amino acids. This CDR3 reads CASSQGGGAYEQYF. The CDR3 nucleotides read TGCGCCAGCAGCCAAGGCGGGGGGGCCTACGAGCAGTACTTC.

V and J are TRBV7-8 and TRBJ2-1; D gene unclear. This CDR3 is 14 amino acids long. Trimming left V 0 bases short and J 6 bases short, with 9 bases between. Germline lookup yields CDR1 SGHVS and CDR2 FQNEAQ. The CDR3 reads CASSLAGRGNEQFF. The CDR3 coding sequence is TGTGCCAGCAGCTTAGCGGGTAGAGGCAATGAGCAGTTCTTC.

J is TRBJ1-6 and V is TRBV7-3, with unresolved D. V lost 2 bases and J 8 bases, leaving 13 bases between the germline ends. Per germline, CDR1 SGHTA and CDR2 FQGTGA. The CDR3 runs 15 residues. CDR3: CASSLRGKEDSPLHF. The DNA of the CDR3 is TGTGCCAGCAGCTTACGAGGGAAGGAGGATTCACCCCTCCACTTT.

The rearrangement links TRBV27 to TRBJ2-5, with a tentative D call TRBD2 (7 bases). Germline CDR1 reads MNHEY; CDR2 reads SMNVEV (reference sequence). The CDR3 sequence is 19 residues long. V was trimmed by 5 bases and J by 7 bases, leaving 32 bases between them. CDR3 coding DNA: TGTGCCAGCAGTCGGCTCCGGGGGGCCAAAGCCTCCGCAGCAGGGACCCAGTACTTC. Its protein is CASSRLRGAKASAAGTQYF.

The V and J genes are TRBV12-3 or TRBV12-4 and TRBJ1-2; perhaps TRBD1 as D (5 bases). V lost 5 bases and J lost 1, with 8 bases in between. The CDR3 has 13 amino acids. Here the CDR3 DNA reads TGTGCCAGCAGTACCGACAGTAACTATGGCTACACCTTC. This translates into CASSTDSNYGYTF.

This chain uses TRBV5-1 with TRBJ2-7, with TRBD2 matching over 12 bases. With 4 bases clipped from V and 2 bases from J, the junction kept 10 bases outside the gene matches. From germline, CDR1 is SGHRS and CDR2 YFSETQ. The CDR3 consists of 17 residues. This chain's CDR3 is CASSAVPGLAGTYEQYF. CDR3 coding DNA: TGCGCCAGCAGCGCGGTCCCGGGACTAGCGGGCACCTACGAGCAGTACTTC. Variable domain in full (rest from reference TRBV5-1 and TRBJ2-7): KAGVTQTPRYLIKTRGQQVTLSCSPISGHRSVSWYQQTPGQGLQFLFEYFSETQRNKGNFPGRFSGRQFSNSRSEMNVSTLELGDSALYLCASSAVPGLAGTYEQYFGPGTRLTVT.

The V call is TRBV5-6, the J call TRBJ2-3; TRBD1 aligns across 7 bases. Per the germline V gene, CDR1 is SGHDT and CDR2 is YYEEEE. The CDR3 is made up of 16 amino acids. The V gene end was trimmed by 2 bases and the J gene end by 0 bases; junction bases not matched to a gene: 6. The CDR3 sequence is CASSFSGTVSTDTQYF. CDR3 nucleotides: TGTGCCAGCAGCTTCTCCGGGACAGTTAGCACAGATACGCAGTATTTT.

The genes are TRBV18 and TRBJ2-1; 8 nucleotides match TRBD1. Trimming at V came to 2 bases and at J to 7 bases, leaving 10 bases not matched to a gene. This CDR3 spans 16 amino acids. Germline V CDR1 and CDR2: KGHSH, LQKENI. CDR3 DNA sequence: TGTGCCAGCTCACCAACCGCTGAGGGACAGGTGAATGAGCAGTTCTTC. Protein: CASSPTAEGQVNEQFF.

This clone was recorded many times. V is TRBV7-9 and J is TRBJ2-7; D might be TRBD1 (6 bases). V dropped 5 bases and J dropped 0 bases, with 14 bases sitting between them. Looked up from germline, CDR1 is SEHNR and CDR2 is FQNEAQ (reference sequence). The CDR3 is 15 amino acids. The CDR3 DNA is TGTGCCAGCAGCCCAGGGATAGGGGGCTCCTACGAGCAGTACTTC. The encoded protein is CASSPGIGGSYEQYF.

A note on this clone: Other DNA sequences in this specimen translate into the identical CDR3. The V call is TRBV19, the J call TRBJ2-7, with 11 bases matching TRBD1. The CDR3 spans 15 residues. The J segment lost 0 bases and the V segment lost 3 bases, leaving 1 base of the junction unmatched. CDR1 LNHDA and CDR2 SQIVND come from the germline V gene (reference sequence). CDR3 nucleotide sequence: TGTGCCAGTAGTATTGGACAGGGGGCCTCCTACGAGCAGTACTTC. This gives the protein CASSIGQGASYEQYF.

The chain recombines TRBV19 with TRBJ1-3; 7 bases are shared with TRBD1. The J segment lost 0 bases and the V segment lost 4 bases, leaving 3 bases of the junction unmatched. The CDR3 spans 15 residues. Per the germline V gene, CDR1 is LNHDA and CDR2 is SQIVND (reference sequence). The CDR3 region is CASSTDRISGNTIYF. The DNA of the CDR3 is TGTGCCAGTAGTACGGACAGGATCTCTGGAAACACCATATATTTT.

This clone was detected once. This sequence joins TRBV20-1 and TRBJ2-7; no clear D gene. The CDR3 loop spans 11 amino acids. From germline, CDR1 is DFQATT and CDR2 SNEGSKA (reference sequence). V lost 4 bases and J 4 bases, leaving 8 bases between the germline ends. The CDR3 region has the DNA TGCAGTGCTACAGTGAAATACGAGCAGTACTTC. Amino acids: CSATVKYEQYF.

The genes are TRBV5-6 and TRBJ2-7, with D perhaps matching TRBD2 (6 bases). The CDR3 runs 12 residues. CDR1 and CDR2 (germline): SGHDT, YYEEEE. V lost 4 bases and J 6 bases, leaving 11 bases between the germline ends. The CDR3 protein is CASSPGGTEQYF. The CDR3 coding sequence is TGTGCCAGCAGCCCTGGGGGGACCGAGCAGTACTTC.

The chain links TRBV6-5 to TRBJ2-5, with TRBD1 matching over 7 bases. Germline lookup yields CDR1 MNHEY and CDR2 SVGAGI. With 6 bases clipped from V and 4 bases from J, the junction kept 11 bases outside the gene matches. CDR3 size: 15 residues. The CDR3: CASRVDRPERETQYF. The CDR3 nucleotides read TGTGCCAGCAGAGTGGACAGGCCCGAAAGAGAGACCCAGTACTTC.

In its sample, this clone was seen a few times. The chain uses TRBV18 and TRBJ1-1; D remains ambiguous. Germline CDR1 reads KGHSH; CDR2 reads LQKENI. The CDR3 sequence is 15 residues long. Trimming took 3 bases from V and 4 from J, leaving 15 bases between them. As DNA, the CDR3 is TGTGCCAGCTCACCGGCGGTTGTGCCGTCCACTGAAGCTTTCTTT. Translating gives CASSPAVVPSTEAFF.